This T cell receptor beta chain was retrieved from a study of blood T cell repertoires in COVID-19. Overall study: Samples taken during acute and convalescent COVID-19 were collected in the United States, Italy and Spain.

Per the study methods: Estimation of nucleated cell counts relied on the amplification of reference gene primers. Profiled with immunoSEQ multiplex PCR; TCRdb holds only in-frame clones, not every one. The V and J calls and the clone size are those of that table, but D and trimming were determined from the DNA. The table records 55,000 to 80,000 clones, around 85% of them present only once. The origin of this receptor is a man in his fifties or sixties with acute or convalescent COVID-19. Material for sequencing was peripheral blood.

The CDR3 DNA reads TGTGCCAGCAGCCAAGATGTGGAGGGCACCTCTTTGGGCAATGAGCAGTTCTTC. Amino acid sequence: CASSQDVEGTSLGNEQFF. V and J are TRBV4-2 and TRBJ2-1; possibly TRBD2 for D (6 bases). The length of the CDR3 is 18 residues. Germline V gene data show CDR1 as LGHNA and CDR2 as YNFKEQ. V shed 0 bases and J shed 6 bases, with 21 bases lying between them.